One sample yielded the 23 T cell receptor beta chains listed below, sequenced in a study of spatial heterogeneity in lung cancer. General study points: Tumor mutation counts were tracked by expanded intratumoral alpha and beta TCR counts.

Their antigens remain unidentified. Time point: sample taken at primary tumor resection. TCRdb analysed the 5' RACE reads with MiXCR anew, one entry per CDR3 protein. The table records 9,900 or so distinct CDR3 sequences, 12% of them present only once. The sequencing used lung tumor tissue, collected at surgery. The source is a male donor with early-stage non-small cell lung cancer.

This clonotype is termed medium-sized (0.01 to 0.1%). The library was built for alpha chains, so this beta chain is an off-target read and its size means little. The V and J genes are TRBV9 and TRBJ2-1; 10 nucleotides align to TRBD1. The V gene's germline CDR1 is SGDLS and CDR2 YYNGEE. The CDR3 runs to 17 residues. V lost 4 bases and J lost 8; bases outside the gene matches: 15. DNA for the CDR3: TGTGCCAGCAGCCCATCATTCGGGACAGGGGTTGTCGATGAGCAGTTCTTC. As protein: CASSPSFGTGVVDEQFF.

This clonotype is classed as medium-sized. This beta chain represents an off-target read in a library built for alpha chains; its size is of limited meaning. This rearrangement joins TRBV12-3 or TRBV12-4 to TRBJ1-5; no firm D call. The CDR3 length is 15 residues. V lost 3 bases to trimming and J lost 2 bases, with 11 bases between them. The CDR3 DNA follows: TGTGCCAGCAGTTTCTGGGATGAGGGCAATCAGCCCCAGCATTTT. Translating it yields CASSFWDEGNQPQHF.

This clonotype came up a few times. This beta chain is a stray read from a library made for alpha chains; its abundance is not meaningful. V and J are TRBV29-1 and TRBJ2-2; a weak D match, TRBD1 (5 bases). Trimming stripped 6 bases from V and 4 bases from J, with 15 bases between. Germline V CDR1 and CDR2: SQVTM, ANQGSEA. The CDR3 covers 14 residues. The DNA for the CDR3 is TGCAGCGTAAACGACAGAGCGTTCACCGGGGAGCTGTTTTTT. As protein: CSVNDRAFTGELFF.

About this clonotype: This beta chain turned up in a library designed for alpha chains; as an off-target read, its abundance says little. V gene TRBV12-3 or TRBV12-4 combines with J gene TRBJ1-5; perhaps TRBD1 as D (5 bases). Deletions cut 3 bases from V and 8 bases from J, with 11 bases between. This CDR3 has 13 residues. Written as DNA, the CDR3 is TGTGCCAGCAGTTTGTTAGGGGTTGAGCCCCAGCATTTT. It is translated as CASSLLGVEPQHF.

With respect to this clonotype: Because this beta chain is a stray read in a library intended to capture alpha chains, its abundance should not be given much weight. The gene calls are TRBV30 and TRBJ2-1, with D tentatively TRBD1 or TRBD2 (5 bases each). Germline V gene sequence: CDR1 GTSNPN, CDR2 SVGIG (reference sequence). CDR3 size: 13 residues. V dropped 8 bases and J dropped 5 bases, with 16 bases sitting between them. Written as DNA, the CDR3 is TGTGCCCCGGACGGGGACGGGGACAATGAGCAGTTCTTC. This translates into CAPDGDGDNEQFF.

As for this clonotype: Within a library made for alpha chains, this beta chain is off target, and its count is uninformative. The V gene is TRBV19, the J gene TRBJ2-3; the D gene could be TRBD1 or TRBD2 (5 bases each). Per the germline V gene, CDR1 is LNHDA and CDR2 is SQIVND (reference sequence). Trimming removed 6 bases at V and 0 bases at J, with 13 bases between. This CDR3 comprises 15 residues. The CDR3 DNA reads TGTGCCAGTAGGGGACGGACACCTAGCACAGATACGCAGTATTTT. Protein: CASRGRTPSTDTQYF.

In this sample, this clonotype turned up many times. A library made for alpha chains picked up this beta chain off target, so its size means little. The gene calls are TRBV27 and TRBJ1-5, with a possible D match to TRBD1 (6 bases). This CDR3 has 16 amino acids. The germline gives CDR1 MNHEY, CDR2 SMNVEV (reference sequence). Trimming took 0 bases from V and 6 from J, leaving 15 bases between them. The CDR3, as DNA: TGTGCCAGCAGTTTATCGGCAGCAGGGGCCGGTCAGCCCCAGCATTTT. Protein sequence: CASSLSAAGAGQPQHF.

In its sample, this clonotype is medium-sized. Since the library was made to target alpha chains, this beta chain is a stray read and its abundance is not meaningful. The chain uses TRBV29-1 and TRBJ2-3, with 9 positions matching TRBD1. The CDR3 has 13 amino acids. Germline CDR1 SQVTM, CDR2 ANQGSEA. The V and J ends lost 6 bases and 2 bases, in that order; junction bases with no gene match: 3. CDR3 in amino acids: CSVGTGPTDTQYF. The CDR3 DNA is TGCAGCGTCGGGACAGGGCCCACAGATACGCAGTATTTT.

This clonotype was counted ten times or more. Being off target in a library aimed at alpha chains, this beta chain has a size of little meaning. V usage is TRBV12-3 or TRBV12-4 and J usage is TRBJ2-4; no firm D call. The V end lost 1 base, the J end lost 16 bases, and 11 bases lay between the germline ends. The CDR3 extends over 11 amino acids. The CDR3 loop reads CASSLVSSVYF. In DNA, the CDR3 is TGTGCCAGCAGTTTAGTGTCGTCTGTATACTTC.

On this clonotype: Because this beta chain is a stray read in a library intended to capture alpha chains, its abundance should not be given much weight. The CDR3 bases are TGTGCCAGCAGCCCTTTGGTTGGGCAGGGAATCACTGAAGCTTTCTTT. This translates into CASSPLVGQGITEAFF. The chain recombines TRBV7-2 with TRBJ1-1, with TRBD1 as a possible D gene (5 bases). In germline, CDR1 is SGHTA, CDR2 FQGNSA. V gave up 5 bases and J gave up 4 bases, with 20 bases separating them. The CDR3 is made up of 16 amino acids.

There are many counts of this clonotype. This beta chain came through as a stray read in a library set up for alpha chains, and its size says little. The V and J genes are TRBV28 and TRBJ1-5; D is unresolved. Trimming stripped 6 bases from V and 1 base from J, with 1 base between. Germline assignment: CDR1 MDHEN and CDR2 SYDVKM. The CDR3 is 11 amino acids. The DNA for the CDR3 is TGTGCCAGCAGGAGCAATCAGCCCCAGCATTTT. Protein: CASRSNQPQHF.

This clonotype was seen many times. A library prepared for alpha chains yielded this beta chain as an off-target read; its size is of little meaning. The chain is built from TRBV24-1 and TRBJ1-2; D is undetermined. The CDR3 loop spans 14 amino acids. Germline V lookup: CDR1 KGHDR, CDR2 SFDVKD. The V end lost 1 base, the J end lost 4 bases, and 9 bases lay between the germline ends. DNA of the CDR3: TGTGCCACCAGTGATTTTACCAGGACCTATGGCTACACCTTC. It encodes CATSDFTRTYGYTF.

This clonotype was found many times. Because the library targeted alpha chains, this beta chain is an off-target read whose size means little. The chain recombines TRBV29-1 with TRBJ1-1; maybe TRBD1 (6 bases). This CDR3 comprises 11 residues. The germline CDR1 and CDR2 sequences are SQVTM and ANQGSEA. Trimming shortened V by 3 bases and J by 4 bases, and 6 bases separated the two germline ends. This chain's CDR3 is CSVEDSTEAFF. The CDR3 DNA is TGCAGCGTTGAGGACAGCACTGAAGCTTTCTTT.

This clonotype was observed at least ten times. The size of this beta chain means little, since it is a stray read in a library made for alpha chains. The rearrangement links TRBV20-1 to TRBJ2-7; 9 bases are shared with TRBD1. From germline, CDR1 is DFQATT and CDR2 SNEGSKA (reference sequence). J was trimmed by 7 bases and V by 3 bases; bases with no gene match: 13. This CDR3 is 15 amino acids long. The chain's CDR3 is CSASRVMGQGGEQYF. The CDR3 DNA follows: TGCAGTGCTAGTCGTGTTATGGGACAGGGCGGTGAGCAGTACTTC.

This clonotype was seen many times. This beta chain came through as a stray read in a library set up for alpha chains, and its size says little. This chain joins TRBV20-1 and TRBJ1-3; a possible D gene is TRBD1 (5 bases). Germline V CDR1 and CDR2: DFQATT, SNEGSKA (reference sequence). CDR3 length equals 14 residues. V was trimmed by 5 bases and J by 2 bases, leaving 13 bases between them. CDR3 protein: CSASKGMPGNTIYF. CDR3 DNA: TGCAGTGCTTCTAAGGGGATGCCTGGAAACACCATATATTTT.

This clonotype was seen at least ten times. With the library built for alpha chains, this beta chain is off target and its frequency is not meaningful. The genes are TRBV4-3 and TRBJ1-2, with 11 bases matching TRBD1. Trimming took 6 bases from V and 3 from J; bases not matched to a gene: 0. The germline V gene encodes CDR1 LGHNA and CDR2 YSLEER. CDR3 length equals 13 residues. The CDR3 DNA reads as TGCGCCAGCAGGGGACAGGGGGACTATGGCTACACCTTC. Amino acid sequence: CASRGQGDYGYTF.

This clonotype ranks as medium-sized. This beta chain is an off-target read within a library intended for alpha chains, so its frequency means little. V gene TRBV20-1 combines with J gene TRBJ1-4, with D possibly matching TRBD1 (6 bases). Germline V CDR1 and CDR2: DFQATT, SNEGSKA (reference sequence). V was cut by 1 base and J by 11 bases, with 14 bases left in between. The length of the CDR3 is 13 residues. The DNA of the CDR3 is TGCAGTGCTAGAGCGGCAGGGGAATGGAAACTGTTTTTT. Encoded protein: CSARAAGEWKLFF.

This clonotype is medium-sized (0.01 to 0.1%). A library made for alpha chains picked up this beta chain off target, so its size means little. The chain joins TRBV6-2 or TRBV6-3 to TRBJ2-1, with TRBD2 matching over 10 bases. The germline CDR1 and CDR2 sequences are MNHEY and SVGEGT. The CDR3 is made up of 17 amino acids. V shed 0 bases and J 8 bases; nucleotides not matched to a gene: 10. CDR3 nucleotides: TGTGCCAGCAGTTACTCCTCTAGCGGGAGTAACAGCGATGAGCAGTTCTTC. This codes for CASSYSSSGSNSDEQFF.

This clonotype is deemed medium-sized. A library made for alpha chains picked up this beta chain off target, so its size means little. The V call is TRBV10-1, the J call TRBJ1-1; D is undetermined. CDR1 WNHNN and CDR2 SYGVQD come from the germline V gene (reference sequence). The CDR3 covers 13 residues. With 3 bases removed from V and 1 base from J, the gap between germline ends came to 6 bases. The CDR3: CASSDAANTEAFF. CDR3 in DNA: TGCGCCAGCAGTGATGCAGCGAACACTGAAGCTTTCTTT.

This clonotype is categorized as medium-sized. This beta chain is an off-target read within a library intended for alpha chains, so its frequency means little. As DNA, the CDR3 is TGTGCCAGCAGTTTAAGAGCCTACAATGAGCAGTTCTTC. Translating gives CASSLRAYNEQFF. J is TRBJ2-1 and V is TRBV27; D gene ambiguous. The CDR3 extends over 13 amino acids. V dropped 2 bases and J dropped 2 bases, with 4 bases sitting between them. Looked up from germline, CDR1 is MNHEY and CDR2 is SMNVEV (reference sequence).

With regard to this clonotype: Because this beta chain is a stray read in a library intended to capture alpha chains, its abundance should not be given much weight. This chain links TRBV18 with TRBJ2-1; 14 bases agree with TRBD2. V trimming: 6 bases; J trimming: 12 bases; junction bases outside the gene matches: 16. Per the germline V gene, CDR1 is KGHSH and CDR2 is LQKENI. This CDR3 contains 17 residues. In DNA, the CDR3 is TGTGCCAGCTCGCCAGGCCTTGAGACTAGCGGGAGGGCCGGGCAGTTCTTC. This encodes CASSPGLETSGRAGQFF. The whole variable domain, filled in from reference TRBV18 and TRBJ2-1, reads NAGVMQNPRHLVRRRGQEARLRCSPMKGHSHVYWYRQLPEEGLKFMVYLQKENIIDESGMPKERFSAEFPKEGPSILRIQQVVRGDSAAYFCASSPGLETSGRAGQFFGPGTRLTVL.

This clonotype occurred many times. Found in a library prepared for alpha chains, this beta chain is an off-target read, and its abundance has little meaning. The chain uses TRBV6-1 and TRBJ1-2; perhaps TRBD1 as D (6 bases). Germline lookup yields CDR1 MNHNS and CDR2 SASEGT. There are 13 residues in the CDR3. V gave up 6 bases and J gave up 6 bases, with 14 bases separating them. CDR3 sequence reads: CASSLDRNDGYTF. The CDR3 DNA reads as TGTGCCAGCAGCCTGGACAGAAATGATGGCTACACCTTC.

This clonotype has ten or more counts. As an off-target read in a library built for alpha chains, this beta chain has a frequency of little significance. The chain has TRBV7-8 and TRBJ1-2; no reliable D call. The CDR3 sequence is 14 residues long. V shed 5 bases and J shed 3 bases, with 13 bases lying between them. Germline CDR1 is SGHVS and CDR2 is FQNEAQ. The CDR3 region has the DNA TGTGCCAGCAGCATATCGGTGAGGGACTATGGCTACACCTTC. This sequence encodes CASSISVRDYGYTF.